One and the same sample provided the 15 T cell receptor beta chains below, sequenced in a study of blood T cell repertoires in COVID-19. The protocol was immunoSEQ multiplex PCR, while the TCRdb copy is restricted to in-frame clones and leaves out a portion. The data show approximately 400,000 clones, around 89% seen once. The material sequenced was peripheral blood. The receptors were gathered from a middle-aged man with acute or convalescent COVID-19.

This chain uses TRBV18 with TRBJ2-3; 8 bases fit TRBD2. The J segment lost 1 base and the V segment lost 4 bases, leaving 7 bases of the junction unmatched. Germline-derived CDR1 and CDR2 are KGHSH and LQKENI. This CDR3 comprises 16 residues. The CDR3 spells CASSLSGSGGTDTQYF. For the CDR3, the DNA is TGTGCCAGCTCACTGTCGGGTAGCGGGGGCACAGATACGCAGTATTTT.

The chain is built from TRBV30 and TRBJ1-1, with 10 bases that match TRBD1. This CDR3 has 16 residues. Germline CDR1 GTSNPN, CDR2 SVGIG (reference sequence). V dropped 0 bases and J dropped 4; count of bases not matched to a gene: 8. Here the CDR3 reads CAWSVPRTGGSTEAFF. The CDR3 DNA reads as TGTGCCTGGAGTGTCCCCCGGACAGGGGGTAGCACTGAAGCTTTCTTT.

J is TRBJ2-5 and V is TRBV7-9; D perhaps matches TRBD1 (6 bases). The V gene's germline CDR1 is SEHNR and CDR2 FQNEAQ (reference sequence). The ends were cut back, 1 base at V and 5 bases at J, with 14 bases in the middle. The CDR3 runs 15 residues. CDR3: CASSLGGPRGETQYF. CDR3 nucleotides: TGTGCCAGCAGCTTAGGGGGACCTAGGGGGGAGACCCAGTACTTC.

V and J are TRBV3-1 (or the pseudogene TRBV3-2) and TRBJ2-7; 11 bases match TRBD2. Unmatched junction bases numbered 6, after V lost 1 base and J lost 7 bases. The germline V gene encodes CDR1 LGHDT and CDR2 YNNKEL (reference sequence). The CDR3 extends over 15 amino acids. CDR3 sequence (DNA): TGTGCCAGCAGCCAAGGAACCCTAGCGGGAGGAGAGCAGTACTTC. As protein: CASSQGTLAGGEQYF.

This clone was observed a few times. This chain connects TRBV13 to TRBJ1-2; 10 bases align to TRBD1. Germline V gene sequence: CDR1 PRHDT, CDR2 FYEKMQ (reference sequence). The CDR3 runs to 14 residues. Trimming removed 4 bases from V and 7 bases from J; junction bases left unmatched: 6. The CDR3 region has the DNA TGTGCCAGCAGCTCCCGGGACAGGGGTTTTGGCTACACCTTC. It encodes CASSSRDRGFGYTF.

J is TRBJ1-1 and V is TRBV29-1, with unresolved D. CDR3 length: 13 residues. V lost 4 bases, J lost 6 bases, and 15 bases lay in between. CDR1 SQVTM and CDR2 ANQGSEA come from the germline V gene. The CDR3 loop reads CSVVPGDMPEAFF. CDR3 sequence (DNA): TGCAGCGTTGTGCCGGGAGACATGCCTGAAGCTTTCTTT.

The chain is built from TRBV5-1 and TRBJ2-2; 15 bases match TRBD2. V lost 2 bases, J lost 2 bases, and 7 bases stayed unmatched. This CDR3 is built from 19 residues. In germline, CDR1 is SGHRS, CDR2 YFSETQ. The CDR3 here is CASSFRTSGGAVNTGELFF. CDR3 nucleotide sequence: TGCGCCAGCAGCTTCCGGACTAGCGGGGGGGCCGTTAACACCGGGGAGCTGTTTTTT.

V and J are TRBV5-1 and TRBJ1-6; D not certain. Germline CDR1 and CDR2: SGHRS and YFSETQ. Between the trimmed V and J ends, which lost 4 bases and 5 bases, there was a span of 13 bases. CDR3 length: 15 amino acids. CDR3: CASSIDMSDNSPLHF. Written as DNA, the CDR3 is TGCGCCAGCAGCATAGACATGTCGGATAATTCACCCCTCCACTTT. Based on the CDR3 plus reference TRBV5-1 and TRBJ1-6, the full variable domain is KAGVTQTPRYLIKTRGQQVTLSCSPISGHRSVSWYQQTPGQGLQFLFEYFSETQRNKGNFPGRFSGRQFSNSRSEMNVSTLELGDSALYLCASSIDMSDNSPLHFGNGTRLTVT.

The rearrangement links TRBV10-2 to TRBJ2-1; 8 bases agree with TRBD1. There are 13 residues in the CDR3. V lost 7 bases to trimming and J lost 5 bases; unmatched junction nucleotides: 4. Germline V gene data show CDR1 as WSHSY and CDR2 as SAAADI. CDR3: CASTGTGHNEQFF. The CDR3 coding sequence is TGCGCCAGCACCGGGACAGGACACAATGAGCAGTTCTTC.

This chain uses TRBV5-6 with TRBJ2-7; 7 bases align to TRBD1. Germline CDR1 and CDR2: SGHDT and YYEEEE. J lost 2 bases, V lost 0 bases, and 8 bases had no gene match. This CDR3 region has 16 residues. CDR3 nucleotide sequence: TGTGCCAGCAGCTTGGCCGCAGGGGGATTGCCCTACGAGCAGTACTTC. Amino acids: CASSLAAGGLPYEQYF.

V usage is TRBV4-2 and J usage is TRBJ1-4, with 7 positions matching TRBD1. The CDR3 contains 16 residues. Germline CDR1 and CDR2: LGHNA and YNFKEQ. Trimming at V came to 0 bases and at J to 3 bases, leaving 4 bases not matched to a gene. Written as DNA, the CDR3 is TGTGCCAGCAGCCAAGATGGCGGGACAGCTAATGAAAAACTGTTTTTT. Translation: CASSQDGGTANEKLFF.

V gene TRBV10-3 combines with J gene TRBJ2-7; 12 bases fit TRBD1. CDR3 length: 15 residues. The J segment lost 6 bases and the V segment lost 2 bases, leaving 5 bases of the junction unmatched. Germline loops: CDR1 ENHRY, CDR2 SYGVKD. Here the CDR3 DNA reads TGTGCCATCAGTGAGCAGGGACAGGGGGCGAGCGAGCAGTACTTC. Residues: CAISEQGQGASEQYF.

This clone came up once. The chain links TRBV28 to TRBJ2-1, with D perhaps matching TRBD2 (5 bases). There are 13 residues in the CDR3. Trimming left V 4 bases short and J 2 bases short, with 6 bases between. The germline V gene has CDR1 MDHEN and CDR2 SYDVKM. CDR3 sequence reads: CASSSGTYNEQFF. CDR3 nucleotide sequence: TGTGCCAGCAGTTCCGGGACCTACAATGAGCAGTTCTTC.

In this sample, this clone turned up once. The chain recombines TRBV4-2 with TRBJ2-7; the match to TRBD2 covers 8 bases. CDR3 length: 15 amino acids. The trim removed 1 base at V and 3 bases at J, leaving 5 bases unmatched. Germline V gene data show CDR1 as LGHNA and CDR2 as YNFKEQ. CDR3 residues: CASSQGQRESYEQYF. The DNA for the CDR3 is TGTGCCAGCAGCCAAGGACAGCGGGAGAGCTACGAGCAGTACTTC.

The chain recombines TRBV27 with TRBJ1-1; D unresolved. Germline V lookup: CDR1 MNHEY, CDR2 SMNVEV (reference sequence). The CDR3 spans 12 residues. Deletions cut 3 bases from V and 6 bases from J, with 8 bases between. For the CDR3, the DNA is TGTGCCAGCAGTTTTTTGGGCGCTGAAGCTTTCTTT. Amino acid sequence: CASSFLGAEAFF.